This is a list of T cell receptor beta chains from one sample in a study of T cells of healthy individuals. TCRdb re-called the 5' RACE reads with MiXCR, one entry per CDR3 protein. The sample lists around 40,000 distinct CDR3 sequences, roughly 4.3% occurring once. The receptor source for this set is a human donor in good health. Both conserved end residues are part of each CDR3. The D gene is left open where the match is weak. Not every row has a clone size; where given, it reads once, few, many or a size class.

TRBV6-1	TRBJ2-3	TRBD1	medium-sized	TGTGCCAGCAGTGAAGGACAGGGGGCAGATACGCAGTATTTT	CASSEGQGADTQYF
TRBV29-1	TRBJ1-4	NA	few	TGCAGCGTGGCCCAGGGGCGGGATAATGAAAAACTGTTTTTT	CSVAQGRDNEKLFF
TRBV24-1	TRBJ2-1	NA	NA	TGTGCCACCCAAGGCGCGGGGAATGAGCAGTTCTTC	CATQGAGNEQFF
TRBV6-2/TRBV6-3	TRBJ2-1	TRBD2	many	TGTGCCAGCAGTTACGGGGCGGGAGGCTCCTACAATGAGCAGTTCTTC	CASSYGAGGSYNEQFF
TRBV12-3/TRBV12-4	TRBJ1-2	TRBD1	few	TGTGCCAGCAGTGGACAGGGGTTCAACTATGGCTACACCTTC	CASSGQGFNYGYTF
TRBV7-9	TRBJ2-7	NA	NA	TGTGCCAGCAGCATGGGACTTAACTACGAGCAGTACTTC	CASSMGLNYEQYF
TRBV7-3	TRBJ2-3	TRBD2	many	TGTGCCAGCAGCCCGACTAGCGGGATCACAGATACGCAGTATTTT	CASSPTSGITDTQYF
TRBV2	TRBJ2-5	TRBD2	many	TGTGCCAGCAAATTAGCGGGAGGGCCGGAGACCCAGTACTTC	CASKLAGGPETQYF
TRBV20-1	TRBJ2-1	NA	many	TGCAGTGCTAGAGTCTCCTACAATGAGCAGTTCTTC	CSARVSYNEQFF
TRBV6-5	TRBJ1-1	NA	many	TGTGCCAGCAGTTGGGGACGGAACACTGAAGCTTTCTTT	CASSWGRNTEAFF
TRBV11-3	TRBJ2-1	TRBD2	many	TGTGCCAGCAGCCAGCGCGGGGCTAGCGGGAGGATCAATGAGCAGTTCTTC	CASSQRGASGRINEQFF
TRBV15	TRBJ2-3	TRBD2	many	TGTGCCACCAGCCCACAGCGGGGGGGCACAGATACGCAGTATTTT	CATSPQRGGTDTQYF
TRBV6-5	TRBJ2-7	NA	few	TGTGCCAGCAGTTACTCCTGGGCACCCAGTTACGAGCAGTACTTC	CASSYSWAPSYEQYF
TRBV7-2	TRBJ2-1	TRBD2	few	TGTGCCAGCAGCTTTTGGGGACTAGCGGGGGGTGGGTACAATGAGCAGTTCTTC	CASSFWGLAGGGYNEQFF
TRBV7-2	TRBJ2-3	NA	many	TGTGCCAGCAGCTTATGGCGGTTCACAGATACGCAGTATTTT	CASSLWRFTDTQYF
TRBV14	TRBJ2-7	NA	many	TGTGCCAGCAGCCAGTCAGCCTACGAGCAGTACTTC	CASSQSAYEQYF
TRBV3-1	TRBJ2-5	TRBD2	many	TGTGCCAGCAGCCAATTAGCGGGGAGAGAGACCCAGTACTTC	CASSQLAGRETQYF
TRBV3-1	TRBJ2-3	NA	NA	TGTGCCAGCAGCCAAGAAACCCGCCTCACAGATACGCAGTATTTT	CASSQETRLTDTQYF
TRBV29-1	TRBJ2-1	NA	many	TGCAGCGTTGATGCGACACACACCGACAATGAGCAGTTCTTC	CSVDATHTDNEQFF
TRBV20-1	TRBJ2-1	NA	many	TGCAGTGCTAGTTTACGGGGGAAGTACAATGAGCAGTTCTTC	CSASLRGKYNEQFF
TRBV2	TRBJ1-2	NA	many	TGTGCCAGCAGGCCGGGCGGATCCTATGGCTACACCTTC	CASRPGGSYGYTF
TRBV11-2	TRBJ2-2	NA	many	TGTGCCAGCAGCCAGACCAGCGCTTGGGGTTCCGCCGGGGAGCTGTTTTTT	CASSQTSAWGSAGELFF
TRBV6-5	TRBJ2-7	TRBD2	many	TGTGCCAGCAGTACGTTAGCGGGAGGGCCGTACGAGCAGTACTTC	CASSTLAGGPYEQYF
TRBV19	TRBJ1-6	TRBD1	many	TGTGCCAGTAGTCTCTCGGACAGGGGGGATTCACCCCTCCACTTT	CASSLSDRGDSPLHF
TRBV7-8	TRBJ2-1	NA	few	TGTGCCAGCAGCTACAGGGTCATAGGATACAATGAGCAGTTCTTC	CASSYRVIGYNEQFF
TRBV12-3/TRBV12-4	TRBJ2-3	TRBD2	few	TGTGCCAGTGCTGCCAGCGGGGGCACAGATACGCAGTATTTT	CASAASGGTDTQYF
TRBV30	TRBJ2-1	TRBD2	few	TGTGCCTGGAGTTTAGAGCGGGGGGGCAATGAGCAGTTCTTC	CAWSLERGGNEQFF
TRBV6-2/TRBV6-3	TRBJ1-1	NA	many	TGTGCCAGCAGTTACTCCTTTCAGGGTGCCGCTTTCTTT	CASSYSFQGAAFF
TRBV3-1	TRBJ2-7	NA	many	TGTGCCAGCGGTTCTTACGGGAGTGGTGAGCAGTACTTC	CASGSYGSGEQYF
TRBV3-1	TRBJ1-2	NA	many	TGTGCCAGCAGCGACGACAGGAAGATCTATGGCTACACCTTC	CASSDDRKIYGYTF
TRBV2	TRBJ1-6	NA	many	TGTGCCAGCAGTGAAGGACAGCTGGATTCACCCCTCCACTTT	CASSEGQLDSPLHF
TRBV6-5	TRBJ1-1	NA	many	TGTGCCAGCAGTTACTCGACTTGGCAGAACACTGAAGCTTTCTTT	CASSYSTWQNTEAFF
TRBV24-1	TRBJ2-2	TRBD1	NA	TGTGCCACCACCGAGGCAGGGGGCACCGGGGAGCTGTTTTTT	CATTEAGGTGELFF
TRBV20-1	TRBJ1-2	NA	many	TGCAGTGCTAGTTACTCTTGGGATGGCTACACCTTC	CSASYSWDGYTF
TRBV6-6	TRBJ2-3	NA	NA	TGTGCCAGCAGTCCCCAGGGTGATCGGACAGATACGCAGTATTTT	CASSPQGDRTDTQYF
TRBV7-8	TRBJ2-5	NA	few	TGTGCCAGCAGCTTAGTGCACCGCCCGGAGCGTTCGAAAGAGACCCAGTACTTC	CASSLVHRPERSKETQYF
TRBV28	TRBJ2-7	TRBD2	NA	TGTGCCAGCAGGTTGACTAGCGGGAGTCCCCAGTACTTC	CASRLTSGSPQYF
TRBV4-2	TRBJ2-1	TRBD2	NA	TGTGCCAGCAGCCAAGAAACTAGCGGGGGGTACGGAAATGAGCAGTTCTTC	CASSQETSGGYGNEQFF
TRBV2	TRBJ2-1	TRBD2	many	TGTGCCAGCAGTTCTCAGCGGGGCTCCTACAATGAGCAGTTCTTC	CASSSQRGSYNEQFF
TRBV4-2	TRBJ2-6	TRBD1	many	TGTGCCAGCAGCCAGGGGACAGGGACCTCTGGGGCCAACGTCCTGACTTTC	CASSQGTGTSGANVLTF
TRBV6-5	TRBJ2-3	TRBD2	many	TGTGCCAGCACTAGCGGGAGCTCAGATACGCAGTATTTT	CASTSGSSDTQYF
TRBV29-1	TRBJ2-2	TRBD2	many	TGCAGCGTTGTGGGAGGGTTCACCGGGGAGCTGTTTTTT	CSVVGGFTGELFF
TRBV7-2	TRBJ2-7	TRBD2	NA	TGTGCCAGCAGCTTGGGACCGGGGGGCTACGAGCAGTACTTC	CASSLGPGGYEQYF
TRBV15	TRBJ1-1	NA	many	TGTGCCACCAGCAGAGATCGGGCAGGGATGACTGAAGCTTTCTTT	CATSRDRAGMTEAFF
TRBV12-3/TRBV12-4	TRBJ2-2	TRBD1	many	TGTGCCAGCAGTTTTTCTGGACAGGGGGGCACCGGGGAGCTGTTTTTT	CASSFSGQGGTGELFF
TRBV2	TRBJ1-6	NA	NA	TGTGCCAGCAGTGAAGGGGGGACTGATAATTCACCCCTCCACTTT	CASSEGGTDNSPLHF
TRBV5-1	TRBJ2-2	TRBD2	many	TGCGCCAGCAGCTTGAGCGGGGCTCTTCCCGCGAACACCGGGGAGCTGTTTTTT	CASSLSGALPANTGELFF
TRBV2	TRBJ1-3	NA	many	TGTGCCAGCAGTGTAACGATCTCTGGAAACACCATATATTTT	CASSVTISGNTIYF